Listed below are T cell receptor beta chains from one sample, sequenced in a study of blood T cell repertoires in COVID-19. Some clones are missing from TCRdb's copy, which holds only in-frame ones; the method was immunoSEQ multiplex PCR. In the table there are 95,000 or so clones, more than 80% of which are singletons. Material: peripheral blood. The receptors derive from a human donor in a cohort sampled during active COVID-19. CDR3s include the opening cysteine and the closing phenylalanine or tryptophan. A D gene is named only where the DNA matches it firmly. The size field is filled for only some rows; it gives once, few, many or a size class.

v_gene: TRBV7-9
j_gene: TRBJ2-2
abundance: .
d_gene: TRBD1
CDR3nt: TGTGCCAGCAGCAGATCCGGGACAGGGTACACCGGGGAGCTGTTTTTT
CDR3aa: CASSRSGTGYTGELFF

v_gene: TRBV5-6
j_gene: TRBJ1-6
abundance: .
d_gene: TRBD1
CDR3nt: TGTGCCAGCACAGGACAGGGTCTTTCACCCCTCCACTTT
CDR3aa: CASTGQGLSPLHF

v_gene: TRBV7-8
j_gene: TRBJ2-7
abundance: few
d_gene: .
CDR3nt: TGTGCCAGCAGCTCCCGCAGGTCAGGGCTTAGCGAGCAGTACTTC
CDR3aa: CASSSRRSGLSEQYF

v_gene: TRBV28
j_gene: TRBJ2-1
abundance: .
d_gene: .
CDR3nt: TGTGCCAGCAGTTCCCGAAAACTAAGCTTAAGCTCCTACAATGAGCAGTTCTTC
CDR3aa: CASSSRKLSLSSYNEQFF

v_gene: TRBV14
j_gene: TRBJ1-2
abundance: .
d_gene: TRBD1
CDR3nt: TGTGCCAGCAGCCATGGAGGACAGGGGATCTATGGCTACACCTTC
CDR3aa: CASSHGGQGIYGYTF

v_gene: TRBV20-1
j_gene: TRBJ1-1
abundance: few
d_gene: .
CDR3nt: TGCAGTGTGACAGGTACGACTGAAGCTTTCTTT
CDR3aa: CSVTGTTEAFF

v_gene: TRBV7-2
j_gene: TRBJ1-2
abundance: .
d_gene: .
CDR3nt: TGTGCCAGCAGCTTAGATCAGGGGACCTATGGCTACACCTTC
CDR3aa: CASSLDQGTYGYTF

v_gene: TRBV7-2
j_gene: TRBJ2-4
abundance: .
d_gene: TRBD2
CDR3nt: TGTGCCAGCAGCTTAGTCTACGGGGGGGCCGGGAACATTCAGTACTTC
CDR3aa: CASSLVYGGAGNIQYF

v_gene: TRBV11-2
j_gene: TRBJ2-1
abundance: .
d_gene: .
CDR3nt: TGTGCCAGCAGCTTTGGCCTGAATGTCCCCTACAATGAGCAGTTCTTC
CDR3aa: CASSFGLNVPYNEQFF

v_gene: TRBV10-3
j_gene: TRBJ1-1
abundance: .
d_gene: .
CDR3nt: TGTGCCATCAGGTCCTCATTAACAGGAGACACTGAAGCTTTCTTT
CDR3aa: CAIRSSLTGDTEAFF

v_gene: TRBV5-1
j_gene: TRBJ2-1
abundance: .
d_gene: .
CDR3nt: TGCGCCAGCAGCTTAGAGCGCGAGGGTTACAATGAGCAGTTCTTC
CDR3aa: CASSLEREGYNEQFF

v_gene: TRBV7-3
j_gene: TRBJ2-6
abundance: .
d_gene: TRBD1
CDR3nt: TGTGCCAGCAGCTCATCTCCAAGGACAGGAGACTCTGGGGCCAACGTCCTGACTTTC
CDR3aa: CASSSSPRTGDSGANVLTF

v_gene: TRBV27
j_gene: TRBJ1-5
abundance: .
d_gene: .
CDR3nt: TGTGCCACCAGCAGAGTGGCGGGCCATAGCAATCAGCCCCAGCATTTT
CDR3aa: CATSRVAGHSNQPQHF

v_gene: TRBV28
j_gene: TRBJ2-7
abundance: .
d_gene: TRBD1
CDR3nt: TGTGCCAGCACGGCCGGGACAGGTGTTCCCTACGAGCAGTACTTC
CDR3aa: CASTAGTGVPYEQYF

v_gene: TRBV6-4
j_gene: TRBJ1-1
abundance: .
d_gene: TRBD1
CDR3nt: TGTGCCAGCAGGACAAGGGGGGACAGGTATCGCAACACTGAAGCTTTCTTT
CDR3aa: CASRTRGDRYRNTEAFF

v_gene: TRBV6-6
j_gene: TRBJ1-1
abundance: once
d_gene: TRBD1
CDR3nt: TGTGCCAGCAGTTACTCGGACAGGGAAACTGCTGAAGCTTTCTTT
CDR3aa: CASSYSDRETAEAFF

v_gene: TRBV24-1
j_gene: TRBJ1-5
abundance: .
d_gene: .
CDR3nt: TGTGCCACCAGTGCGCAGGGGAATCAGCCCCAGCATTTT
CDR3aa: CATSAQGNQPQHF

v_gene: TRBV5-6
j_gene: TRBJ1-2
abundance: once
d_gene: TRBD1
CDR3nt: TGTGCCAGCACCCTAGACAGGGGTTATGGCTACACCTTC
CDR3aa: CASTLDRGYGYTF

v_gene: TRBV6-5
j_gene: TRBJ1-2
abundance: .
d_gene: TRBD1
CDR3nt: TGTGCCAGCAGACTAGGACAGGGGGCTTACTATGGCTACACCTTC
CDR3aa: CASRLGQGAYYGYTF

v_gene: TRBV25-1
j_gene: TRBJ1-6
abundance: .
d_gene: .
CDR3nt: TGTGCCAGCAGTGCACTAATCGCACGGGCACCCCTCCACTTT
CDR3aa: CASSALIARAPLHF

v_gene: TRBV18
j_gene: TRBJ2-7
abundance: .
d_gene: TRBD1
CDR3nt: TGTGCCAGCTCACCACCCGGGACAGGGGGCTCCTACGAGCAGTACTTC
CDR3aa: CASSPPGTGGSYEQYF

v_gene: TRBV5-1
j_gene: TRBJ2-5
abundance: .
d_gene: .
CDR3nt: TGCGCCAGCAGCTCCTCTATACAGGGAGAGACCCAGTACTTC
CDR3aa: CASSSSIQGETQYF

v_gene: TRBV10-1
j_gene: TRBJ2-1
abundance: .
d_gene: .
CDR3nt: TGCGCCAGCAGTGCTGGCGGTCGGGTGGGTGAGCAGTTCTTC
CDR3aa: CASSAGGRVGEQFF

v_gene: TRBV24-1
j_gene: TRBJ2-2
abundance: .
d_gene: .
CDR3nt: TGTGCCACCAGTTTACAGGGCTTGGTCACCGGGGAGCTGTTTTTT
CDR3aa: CATSLQGLVTGELFF

v_gene: TRBV3-1/TRBV3-2
j_gene: TRBJ1-4
abundance: .
d_gene: TRBD1
CDR3nt: TGTGCCAGCAGCCAGGCGACAGGGCCTAATGAAAAACTGTTTTTT
CDR3aa: CASSQATGPNEKLFF

v_gene: TRBV6-5
j_gene: TRBJ2-1
abundance: .
d_gene: .
CDR3nt: TGTGCCAGCAGGGTCGTCGGGGGGCCGAACGATGAGCAGTTCTTC
CDR3aa: CASRVVGGPNDEQFF

v_gene: TRBV4-3
j_gene: TRBJ1-3
abundance: .
d_gene: TRBD1
CDR3nt: TGCGCCAGCAGCCAAGATGGGGACAGGGGAAACACCATATATTTT
CDR3aa: CASSQDGDRGNTIYF

v_gene: TRBV7-9
j_gene: TRBJ2-4
abundance: .
d_gene: .
CDR3nt: TGTGCCAGCAGCCTGGCTCTAGGGGTCCTTCTAGCCAAAAACATTCAGTACTTC
CDR3aa: CASSLALGVLLAKNIQYF

v_gene: TRBV6-5
j_gene: TRBJ2-1
abundance: .
d_gene: TRBD1
CDR3nt: TGTGCCGGCGCGCGAGGGACAGGGGAGCAGTTCTTC
CDR3aa: CAGARGTGEQFF

v_gene: TRBV3-1/TRBV3-2
j_gene: TRBJ1-2
abundance: few
d_gene: .
CDR3nt: TGTGCCAGCAGCCGGGAAGAAGGGAGCTATGGCTACACCTTC
CDR3aa: CASSREEGSYGYTF

v_gene: TRBV20-1
j_gene: TRBJ2-7
abundance: few
d_gene: .
CDR3nt: TGCAGTGCTAGTATTCAGCGGAGCTCCTACGAGCAGTACTTC
CDR3aa: CSASIQRSSYEQYF

v_gene: TRBV7-8
j_gene: TRBJ1-1
abundance: .
d_gene: TRBD1
CDR3nt: TGTGCCAGCAGCCCACGCCCAGGGGGGAACACTGAAGCTTTCTTT
CDR3aa: CASSPRPGGNTEAFF

v_gene: TRBV6-5
j_gene: TRBJ2-5
abundance: .
d_gene: TRBD1
CDR3nt: TGTGCCAGCAGTTGGGACAGCTCGAGGGAGACCCAGTACTTC
CDR3aa: CASSWDSSRETQYF

v_gene: TRBV18
j_gene: TRBJ1-2
abundance: .
d_gene: .
CDR3nt: TGTGCCAGCTCACCGTCCGACTCGTCTAACTATGGCTACACCTTC
CDR3aa: CASSPSDSSNYGYTF

v_gene: TRBV6-2/TRBV6-3
j_gene: TRBJ2-7
abundance: .
d_gene: .
CDR3nt: TGTGCCAGCAGTTACCAATCCGGGGGTGCTTACGAGCAGTACTTC
CDR3aa: CASSYQSGGAYEQYF

v_gene: TRBV5-4
j_gene: TRBJ2-2
abundance: .
d_gene: TRBD2
CDR3nt: TGTGCCAGCAGCCCCCCGGCTAGCGGGAGGTTTGGTACCGGGGAGCTGTTTTTT
CDR3aa: CASSPPASGRFGTGELFF

v_gene: TRBV29-1
j_gene: TRBJ1-5
abundance: .
d_gene: TRBD1
CDR3nt: TGCAGCGTTGTTCCCCAGGGGGATCAGCCCCAGCATTTT
CDR3aa: CSVVPQGDQPQHF

v_gene: TRBV7-8
j_gene: TRBJ1-1
abundance: .
d_gene: .
CDR3nt: TGTGCCAGCAGCACGTCGACAGGGAACACTGAAGCTTTCTTT
CDR3aa: CASSTSTGNTEAFF

v_gene: TRBV6-5
j_gene: TRBJ1-1
abundance: once
d_gene: .
CDR3nt: TGTGCCAGCAGTTACAAGCCCGACAGTAACACTGAAGCTTTCTTT
CDR3aa: CASSYKPDSNTEAFF